This TCR beta chain is drawn from a study of shared clonotypes between healthy human individuals. Study findings and constraints: Lower generation probabilities were found for non-shared clonotypes than for those shared by all four donors. Larger estimated richness was generally seen in naive subsets than in memory subsets.

The V gene lost 5 bases and the J gene lost 3 bases, with 13 bases spanning the gap. The CDR3 length is 14 residues. Germline CDR1 and CDR2: SGHAT and FQDESV (reference sequence). In the case of this clone: Its matching antigen is unknown.

Original processing notes: ImmunoSEQ yielded junction-only sequences lacking quality scores, so filtering differed. Measured with immunoSEQ multiplex PCR; TCRdb has only the in-frame clones, and not every one. V, J and clone size reflect that table, while D and trimming were determined from the DNA. The profile covers 850,000 to 1,100,000 clones, with approximately 77% appearing a single time and over 0.8% taken by the ten largest. The material sequenced was memory CD4+ T cells from PBMCs. Subset here: CD45RA-negative fraction. The chain links TRBV11-1 to TRBJ1-2; possibly TRBD1 for D (6 bases). The receptor comes from a man aged 18 to 29 in good health. Some clones in this sample may be carry-over from other donors' samples. Here the CDR3 reads CASSPRGGHYGYTF. The CDR3 DNA is TGTGCCAGCAGCCCCCGGGGGGGCCACTATGGCTACACCTTC.